This T cell receptor (beta chain) was recorded in a study of blood T cell repertoires in COVID-19. Germline V CDR1 and CDR2: KGHSH, LQKENI. Between the trimmed V and J ends, which lost 5 bases and 7 bases, there was a span of 18 bases. The CDR3 loop spans 15 amino acids. The repertoire was sequenced with immunoSEQ multiplex PCR; TCRdb's copy has only in-frame clones and lacks some. The sample has around 700,000 clones; just under 90% are singletons. The material sequenced was peripheral blood. The TCR sequence derives from a woman aged 18 to 35 with acute or convalescent COVID-19. V and J are TRBV18 and TRBJ1-5; no firm D call. CDR3 amino acids: CASSKRQALEQPQHF. CDR3 DNA sequence: TGTGCCAGCTCAAAAAGGCAGGCGTTAGAACAGCCCCAGCATTTT.